This TCR beta chain is drawn from a study of cytomegalovirus exposure and HLA in healthy donors. Findings and caveats of the study: It was 150 or so TCR beta chains that were listed as cytomegalovirus-associated. Likely technical artifact: a cluster of highly shared sequence variants.

PCR amplification relied on 60 Vbeta primers (plus 13 Jbeta primers). Assay: immunoSEQ multiplex PCR; the TCRdb copy retains only in-frame clones and omits some. Here the sample spans roughly 150,000 clones, just under 80% being singletons. Turning to this clone: Antigen: not known.

Trimming shortened V by 1 base and J by 3 bases, and 10 bases separated the two germline ends. Germline CDR1 and CDR2: SGHNT and YYREEE (reference sequence). CDR3 size: 14 residues. This chain connects TRBV5-4 to TRBJ1-1, with unresolved D. Sequenced sample: PBMCs. The origin of this receptor is a man aged 30-40 years in good health and CMV-seronegative. The CDR3 sequence is CASSLTEWDTEAFF. The CDR3 DNA reads as TGTGCCAGCAGCTTGACAGAATGGGACACTGAAGCTTTCTTT.